The 15 T cell receptor beta chains presented below share a single source sample, sequenced in a study of blood T cell repertoires in COVID-19. Here immunoSEQ multiplex PCR was the method, and the copy in TCRdb shows in-frame clones only, minus some. This table holds 250,000 to 350,000 clones, around 89% found once. The sample consisted of peripheral blood. All receptors derive from a woman between 25 and 40 years old who had recovered from COVID-19.

This clone appeared a single time. V usage is TRBV2 and J usage is TRBJ2-3, with 7 bases aligning to TRBD1. The CDR3 runs 15 residues. V shed 4 bases and J 6 bases; nucleotides not matched to a gene: 10. The V gene's germline CDR1 is SNHLY and CDR2 FYNNEI. Here the CDR3 reads CASSAYRGPYDTQYF. CDR3 sequence (DNA): TGTGCCAGCAGTGCCTACAGGGGCCCCTACGATACGCAGTATTTT.

V and J are TRBV6-1 and TRBJ2-7; 11 bases line up with TRBD1. From germline, CDR1 is MNHNS and CDR2 SASEGT. Germline trimming cut 3 bases from V and 3 bases from J; bases unmatched to any gene: 7. The CDR3 has 16 amino acids. The CDR3 loop is CASSEGTGGLGYEQYF. In DNA form, the CDR3 reads TGTGCCAGCAGTGAGGGGACAGGGGGTCTAGGCTACGAGCAGTACTTC.

The chain has TRBV27 and TRBJ2-2; D call uncertain. This CDR3 is built from 14 residues. Germline loops: CDR1 MNHEY, CDR2 SMNVEV (reference sequence). With 7 bases removed from V and 0 bases from J, the gap between germline ends came to 9 bases. The DNA for the CDR3 is TGTGCCAGCACCTTACAACCGAACACCGGGGAGCTGTTTTTT. Its protein is CASTLQPNTGELFF.

The chain employs TRBV2 and TRBJ2-1, with 11 bases matching TRBD2. CDR3 length equals 15 residues. With 6 bases clipped from V and 4 bases from J, the junction kept 5 bases outside the gene matches. Germline CDR1 SNHLY, CDR2 FYNNEI. CDR3 DNA: TGTGCCAGCAGGATAGCGGGGGGGCCGTACAATGAGCAGTTCTTC. Protein: CASRIAGGPYNEQFF.

The V and J genes are TRBV27 and TRBJ1-1, with TRBD1 matching 7 bases. The germline V gene encodes CDR1 MNHEY and CDR2 SMNVEV (reference sequence). This CDR3 is 19 amino acids long. Losses at the gene ends were 5 bases for V and 0 bases for J; bases not matched to a gene: 18. The CDR3 protein is CASSPRVQGSLPMNTEAFF. The CDR3 nucleotides are TGTGCCAGCAGTCCCCGGGTACAGGGGAGCTTGCCCATGAACACTGAAGCTTTCTTT.

CDR3: CASRRTSVGETQYF. The CDR3 nucleotides are TGTGCCAGCAGGAGGACTAGCGTAGGGGAGACCCAGTACTTC. The J gene is TRBJ2-5, the V gene TRBV6-8; TRBD2 agrees at 9 bases. Germline V lookup: CDR1 MNHGY, CDR2 SAAAGT. CDR3 length: 14 residues. J gave up 5 bases and V 6 bases, and 7 bases lay outside the gene matches.

In its sample, this clone was seen a few times. The chain has TRBV7-6 and TRBJ2-1; no clear D. Germline CDR1 SGHVS, CDR2 FNYEAQ. The ends were cut back, 5 bases at V and 5 bases at J, with 10 bases in the middle. The CDR3 length is 13 residues. The CDR3 is CASSHPRNNEQFF. The CDR3 bases are TGTGCCAGCAGCCATCCTAGAAACAATGAGCAGTTCTTC.

The rearrangement joins TRBV7-8 to TRBJ1-1; tentative D call: TRBD1 (5 bases). Germline V CDR1 and CDR2: SGHVS, FQNEAQ. Between the trimmed V and J ends, which lost 5 bases and 1 base, there was a span of 11 bases. The length of the CDR3 is 14 residues. The CDR3 sequence is CASSRIDRNTEAFF. The CDR3 DNA reads TGTGCCAGCAGCCGTATAGACAGGAACACTGAAGCTTTCTTT.

This clone was recorded only once. V usage is TRBV7-9 and J usage is TRBJ2-5; the match to TRBD2 covers 12 bases. The V gene end was trimmed by 4 bases and the J gene end by 5 bases; junction bases not matched to a gene: 5. Germline-derived CDR1 and CDR2 are SEHNR and FQNEAQ (reference sequence). The length of the CDR3 is 15 residues. CDR3 loop: CASSSLAGGGETQYF. CDR3 coding DNA: TGTGCCAGCAGCTCACTAGCGGGGGGCGGGGAGACCCAGTACTTC.

There are a few counts of this clone. This rearrangement joins TRBV4-2 to TRBJ2-3, with D tentatively TRBD1 (6 bases). This CDR3 has 17 residues. Germline V lookup: CDR1 LGHNA, CDR2 YNFKEQ. Deletions cut 0 bases from V and 2 bases from J, with 15 bases between. CDR3 region: CASSQEGDRPATDTQYF. For the CDR3, the DNA is TGTGCCAGCAGCCAAGAAGGAGACAGGCCTGCCACAGATACGCAGTATTTT.

This rearrangement joins TRBV20-1 to TRBJ2-7; D is ambiguous. This CDR3 is built from 14 residues. Trimming cost V 3 bases and J 7 bases, with 19 bases left between them. Germline lookup yields CDR1 DFQATT and CDR2 SNEGSKA (reference sequence). This CDR3 is CSASPSVSTGEQYF. CDR3 nucleotide sequence: TGCAGTGCTAGTCCTTCGGTCTCGACGGGTGAGCAGTACTTC.

The chain uses TRBV5-1 and TRBJ2-7, with TRBD2 as a possible D gene (5 bases). This CDR3 is 13 amino acids long. Trimming left V 5 bases short and J 2 bases short, with 11 bases between. CDR1 is SGHRS and CDR2 is YFSETQ in the germline V gene. The CDR3 DNA reads TGCGCCAGCAGTAGAGAGGGAACCTACGAGCAGTACTTC. It specifies CASSREGTYEQYF.

This clone occurred a few times. The chain couples TRBV27 to TRBJ2-1; 8 bases are shared with TRBD2. Trimming took 7 bases from V and 10 from J; bases not matched to a gene: 12. This CDR3 region has 14 residues. The V gene's germline CDR1 is MNHEY and CDR2 SMNVEV (reference sequence). The CDR3: CASNERGPLGEQFF. DNA for the CDR3: TGTGCCAGCAACGAGCGGGGGCCCCTTGGGGAGCAGTTCTTC.

The chain carries TRBV19 and TRBJ1-1; D possibly corresponds to TRBD1 (5 bases). The V end lost 6 bases, the J end lost 2 bases, and 7 bases lay between the germline ends. The CDR3 is made up of 12 amino acids. The germline gives CDR1 LNHDA, CDR2 SQIVND (reference sequence). The CDR3 region has the DNA TGTGCCAGTAGAGACAGTAACACTGAAGCTTTCTTT. Protein: CASRDSNTEAFF.

V usage is TRBV9 and J usage is TRBJ1-5, with TRBD1 matching 7 bases. CDR3 length equals 12 residues. After removal of 0 bases from V and 9 bases from J, the junction contained 0 bases not matched to a gene. CDR1 SGDLS and CDR2 YYNGEE come from the germline V gene. The CDR3 is CASSVDRGPQHF. Here the CDR3 DNA reads TGTGCCAGCAGCGTAGACAGGGGGCCCCAGCATTTT.